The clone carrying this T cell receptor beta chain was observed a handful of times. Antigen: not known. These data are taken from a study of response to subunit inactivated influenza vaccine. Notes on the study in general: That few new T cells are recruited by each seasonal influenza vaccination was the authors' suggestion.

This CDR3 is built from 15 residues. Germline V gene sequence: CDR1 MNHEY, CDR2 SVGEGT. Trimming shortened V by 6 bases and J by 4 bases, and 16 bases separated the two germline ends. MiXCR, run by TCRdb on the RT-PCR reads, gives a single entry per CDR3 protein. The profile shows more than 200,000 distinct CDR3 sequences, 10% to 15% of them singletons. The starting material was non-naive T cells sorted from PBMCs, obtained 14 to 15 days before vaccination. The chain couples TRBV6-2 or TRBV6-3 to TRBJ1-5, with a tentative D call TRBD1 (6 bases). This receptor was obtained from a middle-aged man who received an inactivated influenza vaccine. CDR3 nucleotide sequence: TGTGCCAGCAGCTATTACCACAGGGATAATCAGCCCCAGCATTTT. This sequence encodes CASSYYHRDNQPQHF.